The sequence of this T cell receptor beta chain was determined in a study of a mutant IDH1 vaccine in newly diagnosed glioma. Study-wide background: The patients were given eight vaccinations, one each in weeks 1, 3, 5, 7, 11, 15, 19 and 23. The treated population exhibited a male proportion of around 62%, a female proportion of about 38%, and a mean age of roughly 39 years. Receipt of radiotherapy, temozolomide, or both preceded the study, and most received both.

By share of the sample, this clone is medium-sized. The antigen is unknown. Trimming shortened V by 4 bases and J by 1 base, and 13 bases separated the two germline ends. This CDR3 contains 16 residues. Germline V gene data show CDR1 as PRHDT and CDR2 as FYEKMQ (reference sequence). The time point: week 11, during vaccination. Vaccination used 300 ug of mutant IDH1 20-mer peptide per dose, with topical imiquimod. TCRdb's table, derived via immunoSEQ multiplex PCR, lists solely in-frame clones and lacks some. The sample holds 40,000 or so clones; 65% to 85% are singletons and the top ten take about 2.2%.

This chain connects TRBV13 to TRBJ2-2, with a tentative D call TRBD2 (6 bases). This sequence originates from a man aged 40-50 years with glioma. Specimen: PBMCs, collected from a glioma patient whose treatment included an IDH1 peptide vaccine. Here the CDR3 reads CASSSESGLNTGELFF. CDR3 DNA sequence: TGTGCCAGCAGCTCTGAGAGCGGGTTGAACACCGGGGAGCTGTTTTTT.